This entry is about one T cell receptor beta chain. The antigen remains undetermined. TCRdb passed the reads through MiXCR, listing each CDR3 protein once. Among roughly 720,000 distinct CDR3 sequences, roughly 36% were seen once, and the ten largest hold 2.8%. The data were taken from a study of T cell repertoires in cytomegalovirus infection. Across the study: CMV infection and matching HLA type were both indicated by public TCR beta signatures. Study findings and constraints: Cumulative public TCR beta family frequency identified CMV carriers with the relevant HLA. Dominating the ex vivo response were TCR beta clonotypes that were CMV-specific and HLA-C-restricted.

This CDR3 spans 21 amino acids. V lost 0 bases to trimming and J lost 2 bases, with 28 bases between them. The sequenced material came from PBMCs. The rearrangement links TRBV23-1 to TRBJ1-1, with a weak D call TRBD1 (5 bases). TRBV23-1 qualifies as an ORF whose function is uncertain. The receptor was derived from a human donor in good health (CMV status not recorded). Some clones in this sample may be carry-over from other donors' samples. Here the CDR3 DNA reads TGCGCCAGCAGTCAATCCATGAGTAGGCCCCGGACACCCCGTACTAACACTGAAGCTTTCTTT. Its protein product is CASSQSMSRPRTPRTNTEAFF.